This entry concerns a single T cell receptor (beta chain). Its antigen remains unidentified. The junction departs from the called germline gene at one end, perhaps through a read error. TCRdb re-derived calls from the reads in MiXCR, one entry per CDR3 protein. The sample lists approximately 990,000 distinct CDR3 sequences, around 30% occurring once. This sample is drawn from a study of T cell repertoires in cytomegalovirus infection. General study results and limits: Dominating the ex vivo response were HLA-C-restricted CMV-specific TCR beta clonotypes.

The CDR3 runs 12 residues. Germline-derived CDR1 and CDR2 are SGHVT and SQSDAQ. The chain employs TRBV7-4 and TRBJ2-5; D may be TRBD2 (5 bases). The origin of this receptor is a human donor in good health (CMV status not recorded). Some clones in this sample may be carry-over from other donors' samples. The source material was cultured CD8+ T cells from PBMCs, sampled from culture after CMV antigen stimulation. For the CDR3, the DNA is TGTGCCAGCAACTTAAGAGGGGAGACCCAGTACTTC. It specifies CASNLRGETQYF.